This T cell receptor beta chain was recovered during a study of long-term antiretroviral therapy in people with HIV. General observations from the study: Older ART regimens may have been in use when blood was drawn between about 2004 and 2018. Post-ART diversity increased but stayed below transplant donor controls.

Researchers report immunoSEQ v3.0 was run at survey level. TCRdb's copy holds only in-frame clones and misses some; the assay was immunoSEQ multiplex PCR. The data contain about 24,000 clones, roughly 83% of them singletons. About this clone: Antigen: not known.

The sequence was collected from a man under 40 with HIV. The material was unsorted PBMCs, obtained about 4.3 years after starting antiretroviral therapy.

The CDR3 reads CASSLADYNEQFF. CDR3 DNA sequence: TGTGCCAGCAGCTTAGCGGACTACAATGAGCAGTTCTTC. The chain is built from TRBV7-9 and TRBJ2-1; no clear D gene. The V and J ends lost 0 bases and 3 bases respectively, with 3 bases between them. This CDR3 is 13 amino acids long. Germline lookup yields CDR1 SEHNR and CDR2 FQNEAQ (reference sequence).